The 25 T cell receptor beta chains in this list originate from one sample, sequenced in a study of metastatic and nonmetastatic thyroid tumors. TCRdb called clones again from the PCR reads with MiXCR. The table lists 30,000 to 35,000 clones, 16% of them singletons, with around 3.7% in the top ten. Thyroid surgery was preceded by no treatment in any patient. Sequenced: blood. These receptors all stem from a female donor with papillary thyroid cancer or a benign thyroid nodule (not recorded which). Some clones in this sample may be carry-over from other donors' samples.

This clone was seen a handful of times. One end of the junction varies from germline; a read error may be responsible. V usage is TRBV2 and J usage is TRBJ2-7, with D tentatively TRBD2 (7 bases). This CDR3 region has 15 residues. Germline loops: CDR1 SNHLY, CDR2 FYNNEI. In nucleotides, the CDR3 is TGTTCCAGCAGTGAAGCGGGGACATCCTCGTACGAGCAGTACTTT. It yields the protein CSSSEAGTSSYEQYF.

Ten or more counts support this clone. The chain combines TRBV7-3 with TRBJ2-5; D is ambiguous. Trimming removed 5 bases at V and 2 bases at J, with 9 bases between. Germline V gene sequence: CDR1 SGHTA, CDR2 FQGTGA. This CDR3 is built from 13 residues. CDR3: CASSPGLQETQYF. DNA for the CDR3: TGTGCCAGCAGCCCGGGCCTACAAGAGACCCAGTACTTC.

This clone was detected a few times. The chain has TRBV6-2 or TRBV6-3 and TRBJ2-7; TRBD2 agrees at 12 bases. This CDR3 contains 14 residues. Germline CDR1 is MNHEY and CDR2 is SVGEGT. V lost 7 bases, J lost 5 bases, and 6 bases stayed unmatched. DNA of the CDR3: TGTGCCAGCATTCCGACTAGCGGGAGCCACGAGCAGTACTTC. It encodes CASIPTSGSHEQYF.

This clone was picked up many times. The chain links TRBV27 to TRBJ1-4, with TRBD1 as a possible D gene (5 bases). Germline values: CDR1 MNHEY, CDR2 SMNVEV (reference sequence). The CDR3 runs to 16 residues. Between the trimmed V and J ends, which lost 0 bases and 8 bases, there was a span of 16 bases. CDR3 sequence reads: CASSLSPPAGFEKLFF. Here the CDR3 DNA reads TGTGCCAGCAGTTTATCACCGCCGGCAGGGTTCGAAAAACTGTTTTTT. The complete variable domain, with remaining parts taken from reference TRBV27 and TRBJ1-4, reads EAQVTQNPRYLITVTGKKLTVTCSQNMNHEYMSWYRQDPGLGLRQIYYSMNVEVTDKGDVPEGYKVSRKEKRNFPLILESPSPNQTSLYFCASSLSPPAGFEKLFFGSGTQLSVL.

V and J are TRBV12-3 or TRBV12-4 and TRBJ2-7; 9 nucleotides match TRBD1. V was clipped by 6 bases and J by 3 bases; unmatched bases: 6. The CDR3 length is 14 residues. The CDR3 nucleotides read TGTGCCAGCAGATGGACAGGGGCCCTCTACGAGCAGTACTTC. Its translation: CASRWTGALYEQYF.

This clone showed up many times. V gene TRBV3-1 combines with J gene TRBJ1-1; maybe TRBD1 (6 bases). Germline V gene sequence: CDR1 LGHDT, CDR2 YNNKEL (reference sequence). Trimming shortened V by 6 bases and J by 7 bases, and 21 bases separated the two germline ends. The length of the CDR3 is 15 residues. CDR3 bases: TGTGCCAGCAGTCGAACGGTAGGGGGTGGGGTTGAAGCTTTCTTT. It is translated as CASSRTVGGGVEAFF. The entire variable domain, with the rest obtained from reference TRBV3-1 and TRBJ1-1, is as follows: DTAVSQTPKYLVTQMGNDKSIKCEQNLGHDTMYWYKQDSKKFLKIMFSYNNKELIINETVPNRFSPKSPDKAHLNLHINSLELGDSAVYFCASSRTVGGGVEAFFGQGTRLTVV.

This clone was observed at least ten times. The genes are TRBV7-3 and TRBJ2-1, with 10 bases identical to TRBD1. This CDR3 spans 15 amino acids. Germline V gives CDR1 SGHTA, CDR2 FQGTGA. J lost 6 bases, V lost 3 bases, and 5 bases had no gene match. CDR3 bases: TGTGCCAGCAGCTTCCCGGGACAGGGGAGCAATGAGCAGTTCTTC. Translating it yields CASSFPGQGSNEQFF.

V is TRBV2 and J is TRBJ1-6, with TRBD1 matching over 7 bases. CDR1 is SNHLY and CDR2 is FYNNEI in the germline V gene. The junction had 7 bases not matched to a gene; V was cut back by 3 bases and J by 5 bases. The CDR3 extends over 16 amino acids. CDR3 loop: CASSDYPGQHNSPLHF. CDR3 DNA sequence: TGTGCCAGCAGTGACTATCCGGGACAGCATAATTCACCCCTCCACTTT.

This clone has a count of ten or more. The rearrangement joins TRBV6-5 to TRBJ1-2; a weak D match, TRBD1 (5 bases). Germline V gene sequence: CDR1 MNHEY, CDR2 SVGAGI. Trimming left V 0 bases short and J 4 bases short, with 12 bases between. The CDR3 is made up of 15 amino acids. CDR3 DNA: TGTGCCAGCAGTTACTCTAGTCAAGGGGCCTATGGCTACACCTTC. The encoded protein is CASSYSSQGAYGYTF.

There are a few counts of this clone. The chain joins TRBV6-4 to TRBJ1-1; 8 nucleotides align to TRBD1. J gave up 4 bases and V 1 base, and 2 bases lay outside the gene matches. The CDR3 covers 14 residues. CDR1 and CDR2 from the germline V gene are MRHNA and SNTAGT. This CDR3 is CASSDWTGSTEAFF. Here the CDR3 DNA reads TGTGCCAGCAGTGACTGGACAGGGTCCACTGAAGCTTTCTTT.

The sample holds many counts of this clone. The chain combines TRBV5-1 with TRBJ2-3; 13 bases align to TRBD2. V shed 4 bases and J 0 bases; nucleotides not matched to a gene: 11. The CDR3 is made up of 19 amino acids. The germline V gene has CDR1 SGHRS and CDR2 YFSETQ. CDR3 sequence reads: CASSVETSGRALSTDTQYF. The CDR3 coding sequence is TGCGCCAGCAGCGTTGAAACTAGCGGGAGGGCCTTGAGCACAGATACGCAGTATTTT.

In its sample, this clone is medium-sized. J is TRBJ2-2 and V is TRBV6-1, with TRBD2 matching over 8 bases. Germline CDR1 MNHNS, CDR2 SASEGT. The length of the CDR3 is 16 residues. With V trimmed by 2 bases and J by 7 bases, 9 bases remained unmatched. The CDR3 region is CASSEMAGGGHGELFF. CDR3 DNA sequence: TGTGCCAGCAGTGAAATGGCGGGAGGTGGACACGGGGAGCTGTTTTTT.

On this clone: A read error may account for a junction end that differs from germline. CDR3 region: CASSLGLGQPQHF. The CDR3 nucleotides read TGTGCTAGCAGCCTAGGTTTGGGTCAGCCCCAGCATTTT. The chain recombines TRBV7-7 with TRBJ1-5; no clear D gene. Germline V lookup: CDR1 SSHAT, CDR2 FNYEAQ (reference sequence). The CDR3 extends over 13 amino acids.

In this sample, this clone is medium-sized (0.01 to 0.1%). The rearrangement links TRBV6-1 to TRBJ1-6; the D is unclear. Per germline, CDR1 MNHNS and CDR2 SASEGT. V lost 5 bases and J lost 6, with 17 bases in between. CDR3 length: 16 amino acids. Here the CDR3 reads CASSPPGDLINSPLHF. CDR3 coding DNA: TGTGCCAGCAGTCCCCCAGGAGACCTTATTAATTCACCCCTCCACTTT.

This clone was seen more than once but under ten times. The V call is TRBV10-3, the J call TRBJ1-5; D gene unclear. V was trimmed by 4 bases and J by 6 bases, leaving 16 bases between them. CDR3 length: 15 amino acids. Germline lookup yields CDR1 ENHRY and CDR2 SYGVKD. The CDR3 sequence is CAISVGREGGQPQHF. CDR3 bases: TGTGCCATCAGTGTCGGTAGGGAGGGCGGTCAGCCCCAGCATTTT.

This clone was seen repeatedly, ten times or more. The chain joins TRBV5-1 to TRBJ1-3, with 10 positions matching TRBD1. After removal of 1 base from V and 2 bases from J, the junction contained 3 bases not matched to a gene. The CDR3 runs 16 residues. Germline V gene sequence: CDR1 SGHRS, CDR2 YFSETQ. In nucleotides, the CDR3 is TGCGCCAGCAGCTTGCCCGGGACAGGGGCTGGAAACACCATATATTTT. Its protein is CASSLPGTGAGNTIYF.

This clone was observed at least ten times. J is TRBJ1-3 and V is TRBV2; the match to TRBD1 covers 7 bases. V lost 4 bases, J lost 4 bases, and 4 bases stayed unmatched. The CDR3 has 14 residues. Germline-derived CDR1 and CDR2 are SNHLY and FYNNEI. The CDR3 loop is CASSVTGSGNTIYF. The CDR3 DNA reads TGTGCCAGCAGTGTGACAGGGTCCGGAAACACCATATATTTT.

This clone occurred a few times. This sequence may be a read error, since a much larger clone differs from it by one base. V and J are TRBV7-9 and TRBJ2-3; D possibly matches TRBD1 or TRBD2 (6 bases each). V was trimmed by 5 bases and J by 5 bases, leaving 14 bases between them. CDR3 length equals 14 residues. Per the germline V gene, CDR1 is SEHNR and CDR2 is FQNEAQ (reference sequence). The CDR3 reads CASSLTGGGDTQYF. For the CDR3, the DNA is TGTGCCAGCAGCCTCACCGGGGGCGGAGATACGCAGTATTTT.

This clone came up many times. The rearrangement links TRBV25-1 to TRBJ2-3, with D perhaps TRBD2 (5 bases). CDR1 is MGHDK, CDR2 SYGVNS, per germline. CDR3 length: 11 residues. Trimming pared 6 bases from V and 9 bases from J, leaving 10 bases between. The DNA for the CDR3 is TGTGCCAGCAGGGAAAGCGGAACGCAGTATTTT. As protein: CASRESGTQYF.

This clone occurred many times. The rearrangement uses TRBV28 and TRBJ2-7; perhaps TRBD2 as D (5 bases). CDR3 size: 12 residues. V gave up 5 bases and J gave up 4 bases, with 9 bases separating them. Germline CDR1 and CDR2: MDHEN and SYDVKM. The CDR3 DNA is TGTGCCAGCAGTCGAAGCGGTTACGAGCAGTACTTC. It translates to CASSRSGYEQYF.

This clone was detected many times. The chain links TRBV5-1 to TRBJ1-4, with no clear D. V gave up 4 bases and J gave up 8 bases, with 18 bases separating them. Germline values: CDR1 SGHRS, CDR2 YFSETQ. This CDR3 has 15 amino acids. CDR3 sequence (DNA): TGCGCCAGCAGCCCTAGTCCATCCCCGATGGAAAAACTGTTTTTT. Amino acid sequence: CASSPSPSPMEKLFF.

This clone was recorded at least ten times. A read error may explain this, as a much larger clone is one base away. The same CDR3 is also encoded by other DNA sequences in this sample. This sequence joins TRBV7-8 and TRBJ1-1; perhaps TRBD1 as D (5 bases). The CDR3 is 12 residues long. CDR1 is SGHVS and CDR2 is FQNEAQ in the germline V gene. DNA of the CDR3: TGTGCCAGCAGCTTATCGGACACCGAAGCTTTCTTT. Translating it yields CASSLSDTEAFF.

For this clone: Other DNA variants within this sample encode the same CDR3. The chain has TRBV12-3 or TRBV12-4 and TRBJ2-7; D is possibly TRBD1 (5 bases). The CDR3 runs 13 residues. Trimming removed 6 bases from V and 6 bases from J, with 15 bases in between. The DNA of the CDR3 is TGTGCCAGCAGCTTCGGACCAGGGCGCGAGCAGTACTTC. Translating it yields CASSFGPGREQYF.

V and J are TRBV11-1 and TRBJ2-7; 11 bases line up with TRBD1. Germline lookup yields CDR1 SGHAT and CDR2 FQDESV (reference sequence). This CDR3 is 15 amino acids long. The J segment lost 7 bases and the V segment lost 5 bases, leaving 10 bases of the junction unmatched. In DNA, the CDR3 is TGTGCCAGCAGCCGGACAGGGACAGGGGGTAATGAGCAGTACTTC. Amino acids: CASSRTGTGGNEQYF.

This clone has more than one count but fewer than ten. The DNA is omitted, as the CDR3 cannot be located on it reliably, and the CDR3 follows TCRdb's listing. The chain links TRBV6-5 to TRBJ2-7; the table's D call, TRBD1, was not checked against the DNA. Counting both end residues, the CDR3 totals 14 amino acids. Germline V gene data show CDR1 as MNHEY and CDR2 as SVGAGI. CDR3 sequence reads: CVSSYDCRVNEQYF.